Below, 19 T cell receptor beta chains from the same sample are listed, as sequenced in a study of cytomegalovirus exposure and HLA in healthy donors. Some clones are missing from TCRdb's copy, which holds only in-frame ones; the method was immunoSEQ multiplex PCR. The sample yields some 260,000 clones, roughly nine tenths seen once. Sequencing was carried out using PBMCs. The receptors here all came from a man younger than 30 in good health and CMV-seropositive.

The chain has TRBV4-2 and TRBJ2-2; 8 nucleotides agree with TRBD2. Trimming took 0 bases from V and 4 from J; bases not matched to a gene: 4. The CDR3 spans 16 residues. Germline V gene lookup returns CDR1 LGHNA and CDR2 YNFKEQ. CDR3 DNA: TGTGCCAGCAGCCAAGAACTAGCGGAAGGCACCGGGGAGCTGTTTTTT. It encodes CASSQELAEGTGELFF.

The CDR3 loop reads CASSREGVTGANTGELFF. The CDR3 coding sequence is TGTGCCAGCAGCCGGGAGGGGGTTACAGGGGCGAACACCGGGGAGCTGTTTTTT. V gene TRBV5-4 combines with J gene TRBJ2-2; the D gene is possibly TRBD2 (8 bases). The CDR3 sequence is 18 residues long. V was clipped by 4 bases and J by 0 bases, with 19 bases between them. Germline CDR1 reads SGHNT; CDR2 reads YYREEE (reference sequence).

This rearrangement joins TRBV9 to TRBJ2-7; TRBD2 might be the D (5 bases). V shed 6 bases and J shed 7 bases, with 20 bases lying between them. Germline CDR1 SGDLS, CDR2 YYNGEE. This CDR3 is 14 amino acids long. This CDR3 reads CASTRGLSSAEQYF. DNA for the CDR3: TGTGCCAGCACCAGAGGACTGTCAAGCGCAGAGCAGTACTTC.

The chain joins TRBV28 to TRBJ2-7; perhaps TRBD1 as D (5 bases). Trimming removed 2 bases from V and 0 bases from J, with 14 bases in between. Per germline, CDR1 MDHEN and CDR2 SYDVKM. The CDR3 covers 16 residues. CDR3 residues: CASSLKAGKGSYEQYF. Here the CDR3 DNA reads TGTGCCAGCAGTTTAAAGGCAGGGAAGGGCTCCTACGAGCAGTACTTC.

The chain has TRBV6-9 and TRBJ1-5, with D unclear. Germline CDR1 and CDR2: MNHGY and SVAAGI. With 4 bases removed from V and 6 bases from J, the gap between germline ends came to 16 bases. CDR3 length: 15 amino acids. CDR3 sequence reads: CASSCIRTEGQPQHF. As DNA, the CDR3 is TGTGCCAGCAGTTGTATTCGGACCGAGGGTCAGCCCCAGCATTTT.

The table lists this clone with a count of one. V usage is TRBV27 and J usage is TRBJ2-7; D is possibly TRBD1 (6 bases). The CDR3 has 12 residues. From germline, CDR1 is MNHEY and CDR2 SMNVEV (reference sequence). V was pared by 4 bases and J by 7 bases, with 11 bases between. The CDR3 spells CASSSAGTEQYF. In DNA form, the CDR3 reads TGTGCCAGCAGTTCGGCCGGGACAGAGCAGTACTTC.

This clone has just a few counts. The chain employs TRBV2 and TRBJ1-2; D is unresolved. Trimming took 7 bases from V and 7 from J, leaving 13 bases between them. This CDR3 is built from 12 residues. Per the germline V gene, CDR1 is SNHLY and CDR2 is FYNNEI. CDR3: CASNLGGPGYTF. The CDR3 coding sequence is TGTGCCAGCAACCTTGGAGGGCCTGGCTACACCTTC.

For this clone: Other DNA sequences in this sample translate to the same CDR3. The rearrangement links TRBV28 to TRBJ1-4; 8 nucleotides line up with TRBD1. Germline CDR1 and CDR2: MDHEN and SYDVKM. The CDR3 covers 17 residues. After removal of 2 bases from V and 0 bases from J, the junction contained 5 bases not matched to a gene. The CDR3, as DNA: TGTGCCAGCAGTTTACCCGGACAGGGCGCAACTAATGAAAAACTGTTTTTT. Translation: CASSLPGQGATNEKLFF.

This clone showed up just once. This chain connects TRBV6-4 to TRBJ1-5; D is unclear. Germline values: CDR1 MRHNA, CDR2 SNTAGT. Trimming took off 1 base at V and 9 bases at J, with 10 bases between the two ends. This CDR3 region has 13 residues. CDR3 nucleotides: TGTGCCAGCAGTGACTACACTGGCGGGCCCCAGCATTTT. Encoded protein: CASSDYTGGPQHF.

The rearrangement joins TRBV27 to TRBJ2-7, with D tentatively TRBD1 or TRBD2 (5 bases each). The CDR3 is made up of 16 amino acids. CDR1 and CDR2 from the germline V gene are MNHEY and SMNVEV (reference sequence). Trimming cost V 5 bases and J 3 bases, with 20 bases left between them. The CDR3 nucleotides are TGTGCCAGCAGTCCTTTGGGGGAAATTAGCCTCTACGAGCAGTACTTC. Translated, it gives CASSPLGEISLYEQYF.

The chain is built from TRBV4-1 and TRBJ1-4; possible D gene TRBD1, 6 bases. CDR1 MGHRA and CDR2 YSYEKL come from the germline V gene. The V end was cut by 5 bases, the J end by 7 bases, with 11 bases between. The CDR3 runs to 13 residues. Written as DNA, the CDR3 is TGCGCCAGCAGCTATACAGGGTTTGAAAAACTGTTTTTT. Protein sequence: CASSYTGFEKLFF.

The CDR3 region is CASSFMGYEQYF. The CDR3 DNA is TGTGCCAGCAGTTTCATGGGTTACGAGCAGTACTTC. This rearrangement joins TRBV27 to TRBJ2-7; D is unclear. Deletions cut 3 bases from V and 4 bases from J, with 7 bases between. CDR1 and CDR2 from the germline V gene are MNHEY and SMNVEV (reference sequence). The CDR3 covers 12 residues.

V and J are TRBV6-1 and TRBJ2-6, with 7 nucleotides matching TRBD1. Germline V gene lookup returns CDR1 MNHNS and CDR2 SASEGT. The CDR3 runs to 16 residues. Germline trimming cut 2 bases from V and 0 bases from J; bases unmatched to any gene: 1. The CDR3 DNA sequence: TGTGCCAGCAGTGAAACAGGGGACTCTGGGGCCAACGTCCTGACTTTC. The encoded protein is CASSETGDSGANVLTF.

The chain couples TRBV10-3 to TRBJ2-1, with TRBD2 matching 7 bases. CDR3 length equals 13 residues. Trimming took 8 bases from V and 8 from J; bases not matched to a gene: 9. Germline V gives CDR1 ENHRY, CDR2 SYGVKD. CDR3 DNA: TGTGCCATCCGGGCTAGCGGAGGGGATGAGCAGTTCTTC. Protein product: CAIRASGGDEQFF.

The chain couples TRBV18 to TRBJ1-1; D is possibly TRBD1 (6 bases). Trimming left V 3 bases short and J 1 base short, with 18 bases between. The CDR3 is 17 amino acids. The germline V gene has CDR1 KGHSH and CDR2 LQKENI. The DNA for the CDR3 is TGTGCCAGCTCACCGGCTACGTCGGGGGCCCCGAACACTGAAGCTTTCTTT. Translation gives CASSPATSGAPNTEAFF.

V is TRBV6-6 and J is TRBJ1-5; D gene ambiguous. Germline CDR1 reads MNHNY; CDR2 reads SVGAGI (reference sequence). Trimming stripped 6 bases from V and 7 bases from J, with 10 bases between. The CDR3 covers 12 residues. CDR3 bases: TGTGCCAGCAGGGGTTTGGGCCAGCCCCAGCATTTT. Translation gives CASRGLGQPQHF.

This chain uses TRBV7-8 with TRBJ2-1; tentatively, D is TRBD1 (7 bases). V lost 5 bases and J 1 base, leaving 12 bases between the germline ends. In germline, CDR1 is SGHVS, CDR2 FQNEAQ. This CDR3 spans 15 amino acids. The CDR3 is CASSNRGLSYNEQFF. The CDR3 DNA is TGTGCCAGCAGCAACAGGGGACTGTCCTACAATGAGCAGTTCTTC.

The V call is TRBV2, the J call TRBJ2-7; no clear D. Per the germline V gene, CDR1 is SNHLY and CDR2 is FYNNEI. The V and J ends lost 7 bases and 5 bases respectively, with 18 bases between them. The CDR3 runs to 14 residues. Written as DNA, the CDR3 is TGTGCCAGCACCCCCGGGTCCTTGAGGAACGAGCAGTACTTC. This codes for CASTPGSLRNEQYF.

This clone was seen a few times. The rearrangement links TRBV2 to TRBJ2-3; 8 bases fit TRBD2. Losses at the gene ends were 1 base for V and 4 bases for J; bases not matched to a gene: 7. The CDR3 consists of 16 residues. From germline, CDR1 is SNHLY and CDR2 FYNNEI. Written as DNA, the CDR3 is TGTGCCAGCAGTGAAGGGGGAAGAGCGGGAGCAGATACGCAGTATTTT. Translation: CASSEGGRAGADTQYF.